These 23 T cell receptor beta chains share one sample of origin, sequenced in a study of cytomegalovirus exposure and HLA in healthy donors (dated by TCRdb to 2016 to 2017). Libraries were made using the immunoSEQ multiplex PCR assay. As stored in TCRdb, this immuneACCESS dataset retains in-frame rearrangements with V and J assigned. A fraction of the clones does not appear; measured against another copy, unresolved V genes explain less than half of the discrepancy, and the remainder lacks a known reason. The sample table records about 310,000 clones; around 90% of these occur just once. The ten largest clones add up to around 0.88% of the sample. Sequencing was performed on PBMCs. These TCRs come from a man under 40 in good health and CMV-seronegative.

A few counts support this clone. V usage is TRBV2 and J usage is TRBJ1-6; D perhaps matches TRBD1 (5 bases). The CDR3 runs 15 residues. Trimming took off 7 bases at V and 3 bases at J, with 13 bases between the two ends. Per the germline V gene, CDR1 is SNHLY and CDR2 is FYNNEI. CDR3 amino acids: CASTPGLRYNSPLHF. The CDR3 DNA reads as TGTGCCAGCACCCCGGGACTGCGCTATAATTCACCCCTCCACTTT.

The V and J genes are TRBV5-8 and TRBJ2-2; no reliable D call. The CDR3 is 11 amino acids. V lost 1 base and J 7 bases, leaving 2 bases between the germline ends. Germline lookup yields CDR1 SGHTS and CDR2 YDEGEE. The CDR3, as DNA: TGTGCCAGCAGCTTGTACGGGGAGCTGTTTTTT. It specifies CASSLYGELFF.

This chain's CDR3 is CASSIQGSVSTGELFF. The CDR3 DNA reads as TGTGCCAGTAGTATTCAGGGGTCGGTGAGCACCGGGGAGCTGTTTTTT. This chain connects TRBV19 to TRBJ2-2, with a possible D match to TRBD1 (6 bases). From germline, CDR1 is LNHDA and CDR2 SQIVND (reference sequence). The CDR3 contains 16 residues. The V end was cut by 3 bases, the J end by 4 bases, with 15 bases between. The full variable domain, with the rest looked up from reference TRBV19 and TRBJ2-2, is DGGITQSPKYLFRKEGQNVTLSCEQNLNHDAMYWYRQDPGQGLRLIYYSQIVNDFQKGDIAEGYSVSREKKESFPLTVTSAQKNPTAFYLCASSIQGSVSTGELFFGEGSRLTVL.

Regarding this clone: The sample carries other DNA sequences with the same CDR3. The chain uses TRBV19 and TRBJ1-1; D is ambiguous. The germline V gene has CDR1 LNHDA and CDR2 SQIVND (reference sequence). V lost 3 bases to trimming and J lost 1 base, with 9 bases between them. There are 14 residues in the CDR3. CDR3 DNA: TGTGCCAGTAGTATCGGAGGTCCGAACACTGAAGCTTTCTTT. It translates to CASSIGGPNTEAFF.

V usage is TRBV7-9 and J usage is TRBJ1-5; no reliable D call. Germline V gene lookup returns CDR1 SEHNR and CDR2 FQNEAQ (reference sequence). The CDR3 totals 14 residues. V was trimmed by 5 bases and J by 7 bases, leaving 15 bases between them. CDR3: CASSPLEGRQPQHF. CDR3 DNA sequence: TGTGCCAGCAGCCCTCTTGAGGGAAGACAGCCCCAGCATTTT.

The chain recombines TRBV5-6 with TRBJ1-1, with unresolved D. Per germline, CDR1 SGHDT and CDR2 YYEEEE. The V end lost 0 bases, the J end lost 1 base, and 10 bases lay between the germline ends. This CDR3 is 15 amino acids long. CDR3: CASSLAVTGNTEAFF. In nucleotides, the CDR3 is TGTGCCAGCAGCTTGGCTGTGACGGGGAACACTGAAGCTTTCTTT.

In the case of this clone: An end of the junction differs from the germline gene, which may be a read error. The chain links TRBV5-8 to TRBJ2-7, with 7 bases identical to TRBD1. Germline-derived CDR1 and CDR2 are SGHTS and YDEGEE. The CDR3 spans 13 residues. CDR3 nucleotides: TGTGCCAGCCGCTTGACAGGGAACTACGAGCAGTACTTC. Translated: CASRLTGNYEQYF.

This chain connects TRBV6-5 to TRBJ1-2; D gene uncertain. Germline values: CDR1 MNHEY, CDR2 SVGAGI. The V gene lost 2 bases and the J gene lost 8 bases, with 9 bases spanning the gap. The CDR3 has 12 amino acids. The CDR3 protein is CASSYQVRGYTF. The CDR3 nucleotides read TGTGCCAGCAGTTACCAGGTTCGGGGCTACACCTTC.

The rearrangement joins TRBV2 to TRBJ2-3, with D maybe TRBD2 (6 bases). Germline CDR1 is SNHLY and CDR2 is FYNNEI. The V end was cut by 1 base, the J end by 1 base, with 12 bases between. The CDR3 extends over 16 amino acids. In DNA form, the CDR3 reads TGTGCCAGCAGTGAAGATGCGGGGCTGGGCACAGATACGCAGTATTTT. Residues: CASSEDAGLGTDTQYF.

The chain links TRBV4-1 to TRBJ2-5; possible D gene TRBD1, 6 bases. Per germline, CDR1 MGHRA and CDR2 YSYEKL. The CDR3 length is 15 residues. The V end lost 4 bases, the J end lost 5 bases, and 17 bases lay between the germline ends. The CDR3 protein is CASSPEGQGFETQYF. Written as DNA, the CDR3 is TGCGCCAGCAGCCCCGAAGGGCAGGGGTTCGAGACCCAGTACTTC.

The sample holds a few counts of this clone. The chain has TRBV5-1 and TRBJ1-6; possible D gene TRBD1, 6 bases. Germline V lookup: CDR1 SGHRS, CDR2 YFSETQ. The CDR3 loop spans 14 amino acids. Trimming stripped 1 base from V and 7 bases from J, with 9 bases between. Here the CDR3 reads CASSLTGSNSPLHF. The CDR3 nucleotides are TGCGCCAGCAGCTTGACAGGGTCCAATTCACCCCTCCACTTT. The variable domain in full, with the rest retrieved from reference TRBV5-1 and TRBJ1-6, is KAGVTQTPRYLIKTRGQQVTLSCSPISGHRSVSWYQQTPGQGLQFLFEYFSETQRNKGNFPGRFSGRQFSNSRSEMNVSTLELGDSALYLCASSLTGSNSPLHFGNGTRLTVT.

The CDR3 here is CASRGQGRVYEQYF. The CDR3 DNA sequence: TGTGCCAGCAGGGGACAGGGGCGCGTCTACGAGCAGTACTTC. The chain joins TRBV5-8 to TRBJ2-7; 10 bases fit TRBD1. Germline V gives CDR1 SGHTS, CDR2 YDEGEE. There are 14 residues in the CDR3. Trimming removed 5 bases from V and 3 bases from J; junction bases left unmatched: 5.

V gene TRBV10-3 combines with J gene TRBJ2-3, with D perhaps TRBD2 (5 bases). Germline V lookup: CDR1 ENHRY, CDR2 SYGVKD. The CDR3 is 11 amino acids. The V end lost 8 bases, the J end lost 9 bases, and 12 bases lay between the germline ends. Here the CDR3 reads CAIRGSWTQYF. The CDR3 DNA reads TGTGCCATCCGGGGATCATGGACGCAGTATTTT.

The genes are TRBV4-1 and TRBJ2-1; 8 bases match TRBD2. Germline CDR1 reads MGHRA; CDR2 reads YSYEKL. V lost 4 bases to trimming and J lost 8 bases; unmatched junction nucleotides: 10. The CDR3 contains 15 residues. The DNA of the CDR3 is TGCGCCAGCAGCCGTATCTCGGGGGGGCCCCATGAGCAGTTCTTC. It is translated as CASSRISGGPHEQFF.

This chain joins TRBV5-1 and TRBJ2-2, with 11 bases identical to TRBD2. V lost 6 bases and J lost 1; bases outside the gene matches: 8. The CDR3 contains 17 residues. The germline V gene encodes CDR1 SGHRS and CDR2 YFSETQ. The CDR3 loop reads CASMFSSGGLNTGELFF. The CDR3 DNA is TGCGCCAGCATGTTTTCTAGCGGGGGGTTGAACACCGGGGAGCTGTTTTTT.

With regard to this clone: The sample holds other DNA sequences that translate to the same CDR3. In DNA, the CDR3 is TGTGCCAGCAGTTACTCTGGGGGGGCTTCCTACAATGAGCAGTTCTTC. Protein product: CASSYSGGASYNEQFF. The rearrangement links TRBV6-5 to TRBJ2-1; D might be TRBD2 (7 bases). Germline-derived CDR1 and CDR2 are MNHEY and SVGAGI. Trimming took off 0 bases at V and 1 base at J, with 10 bases between the two ends. This CDR3 region has 16 residues.

CDR3 protein: CASSVGTGGTEKLFF. The DNA for the CDR3 is TGTGCCAGCAGCGTAGGGACAGGGGGGACGGAAAAACTGTTTTTT. The genes are TRBV9 and TRBJ1-4; 10 bases match TRBD1. CDR3 length: 15 amino acids. V lost 0 bases to trimming and J lost 8 bases; unmatched junction nucleotides: 4. Germline V CDR1 and CDR2: SGDLS, YYNGEE.

V and J are TRBV2 and TRBJ2-3; TRBD2 is a possible D gene (6 bases). This CDR3 is built from 14 residues. Trimming took 4 bases from V and 2 from J, leaving 10 bases between them. Germline V gene sequence: CDR1 SNHLY, CDR2 FYNNEI. The chain's CDR3 is CASSAGGPTDTQYF. In DNA, the CDR3 is TGTGCCAGCAGTGCCGGGGGACCCACAGATACGCAGTATTTT.

The chain couples TRBV2 to TRBJ1-1, with D possibly being TRBD1 (5 bases). The CDR3 loop spans 10 amino acids. Germline assignment: CDR1 SNHLY and CDR2 FYNNEI. Trimming shortened V by 7 bases and J by 8 bases, and 8 bases separated the two germline ends. The CDR3 here is CASTYREAFF. The CDR3 region has the DNA TGTGCCAGCACCTACAGGGAAGCTTTCTTT.

V and J are TRBV5-6 and TRBJ2-7; 11 nucleotides match TRBD2. From germline, CDR1 is SGHDT and CDR2 YYEEEE. V trimming: 0 bases; J trimming: 2 bases; junction bases outside the gene matches: 1. The CDR3 loop spans 15 amino acids. CDR3 DNA sequence: TGTGCCAGCAGCTTGGGTAGCGGGGGGGCCTACGAGCAGTACTTC. Translating gives CASSLGSGGAYEQYF.

The rearrangement uses TRBV7-2 and TRBJ2-1; D is unclear. The CDR3 sequence is 15 residues long. Trimming cost V 3 bases and J 1 base, with 10 bases left between them. The V gene's germline CDR1 is SGHTA and CDR2 FQGNSA. Written as DNA, the CDR3 is TGTGCCAGCAGCTTGGGCCACCAATCCTACAATGAGCAGTTCTTC. Protein: CASSLGHQSYNEQFF.

The rearrangement joins TRBV19 to TRBJ2-1; D perhaps matches TRBD2 (6 bases). The CDR3 loop spans 13 amino acids. Trimming pared 6 bases from V and 14 bases from J, leaving 20 bases between. Germline CDR1 is LNHDA and CDR2 is SQIVND (reference sequence). CDR3 residues: CASSAGTGTGKFF. In DNA form, the CDR3 reads TGTGCCAGTAGCGCTGGAACCGGGACTGGAAAGTTCTTC.

The chain joins TRBV5-1 to TRBJ1-4; TRBD1 matches at 8 bases. Germline values: CDR1 SGHRS, CDR2 YFSETQ. J lost 7 bases, V lost 3 bases, and 8 bases had no gene match. The CDR3 length is 15 residues. CDR3 bases: TGCGCCAGCAGCTGGGGACAGGCTGGGGGTGAAAAACTGTTTTTT. Protein: CASSWGQAGGEKLFF.